These T cell receptor beta chains were read from a single sample in a study of shared clonotypes between healthy human individuals. The repertoire was sequenced with immunoSEQ multiplex PCR; TCRdb's copy has only in-frame clones and lacks some. The sample has a few million clones, approximately 93% seen once. The sample comprised naive CD4+ T cells from PBMCs. These receptors were collected from a man between 18 and 35 years old in good health. Some clones in this sample may be carry-over from other donors' samples. CDR3s leave out the opening cysteine and the closing phenylalanine or tryptophan. D genes are given only for firm matches.

J	D	V	CDR3
TRBJ2-3	.	TRBV27	ASKYGSTSTDTQY
TRBJ2-1	.	TRBV6-5	ASRTGSSYNEQF
TRBJ2-5	.	TRBV7-2	ASSLSGHQETQY
TRBJ2-2	.	TRBV2	ASSLNTGELF
TRBJ1-3	.	TRBV10-3	ASRTGSSGNTIY
TRBJ2-7	TRBD1	TRBV7-6	ASSRGQGRRYEQY
TRBJ2-1	.	TRBV11-3	ASSLGLSSYNEQF
TRBJ2-5	TRBD2	TRBV5-1	ASSFILAGQETQY
TRBJ2-1	TRBD2	TRBV28	ASSLRGTSSSEQF
TRBJ2-1	.	TRBV19	ASSKPEPSSYNEQF
TRBJ2-2	TRBD2	TRBV28	ASSFPAGVGNTGELF
TRBJ1-2	.	TRBV28	ASTTLTGYGDYGYT
TRBJ1-2	.	TRBV4-1	ASSQGKGNSLGYT
TRBJ1-5	.	TRBV7-9	ASSIAGGQPQH
TRBJ1-2	.	TRBV10-3	AISDRGGSNYGYT
TRBJ2-7	TRBD1	TRBV6-1	ATIPGQVFYEQY
TRBJ2-7	TRBD1	TRBV7-9	ASRTDREYYEQY
TRBJ1-1	.	TRBV30	AWSVGKGTTEAF
TRBJ1-3	.	TRBV28	ASSSTRSGNTIY
TRBJ2-7	.	TRBV6-1	ASSRSGADLYEQY
TRBJ2-5	.	TRBV7-9	ASSFGQETQY
TRBJ1-1	.	TRBV5-4	ASSSGGAMRTEAF